This is a list of T cell receptor beta chains from one sample in a study of cytomegalovirus exposure and HLA in healthy donors. The protocol was immunoSEQ multiplex PCR, while the TCRdb copy is restricted to in-frame clones and leaves out a portion. Among roughly 140,000 clones listed, 80% were seen once. The sequencing sample was made of PBMCs. The receptor set was obtained from a male donor in good health and CMV-seronegative. The CDR3 runs from the conserved cysteine through the conserved F or W. Fields, in order: J gene, V gene, CDR3 protein.

j_call: TRBJ1-4; v_call: TRBV5-1; cdr3_aa: CASSQGTALKMEKLFF
j_call: TRBJ2-3; v_call: TRBV5-1; cdr3_aa: CASSLATDTQYF
j_call: TRBJ1-4; v_call: TRBV15; cdr3_aa: CATSREDGRREKLFF
j_call: TRBJ1-4; v_call: TRBV28; cdr3_aa: CASSFDRGGEKLFF
j_call: TRBJ2-7; v_call: TRBV7-8; cdr3_aa: CASSWDRGHEQYF
j_call: TRBJ1-4; v_call: TRBV19; cdr3_aa: CASSIGGPTDLLTEKLFF
j_call: TRBJ2-7; v_call: TRBV30; cdr3_aa: CAWIGPGAYEQYF
j_call: TRBJ1-1; v_call: TRBV6-1; cdr3_aa: CASSEGTGTGAKMAFF
j_call: TRBJ2-5; v_call: TRBV11-2; cdr3_aa: CASSSTGPGTQYF
j_call: TRBJ2-7; v_call: TRBV5-1; cdr3_aa: CASSLVGAGTYEQYF
j_call: TRBJ1-4; v_call: TRBV4-1; cdr3_aa: CASSQDGQGNEKLFF
j_call: TRBJ2-1; v_call: TRBV7-9; cdr3_aa: CASKWGGDEQFF
j_call: TRBJ2-3; v_call: TRBV6-5; cdr3_aa: CASSRLAGGYTQYF
j_call: TRBJ2-6; v_call: TRBV19; cdr3_aa: CASSAQGSGANVLTF
j_call: TRBJ1-5; v_call: TRBV18; cdr3_aa: CASSRQGGSNQPQHF
j_call: TRBJ1-1; v_call: TRBV14; cdr3_aa: CASSQDEREAFF
j_call: TRBJ1-3; v_call: TRBV11-1; cdr3_aa: CASSLSPISGNTIYF